The text below deals with one T cell receptor (beta chain). The data are from a study of spatial heterogeneity in lung cancer. One entry per CDR3 protein, called by TCRdb with MiXCR from the 5' RACE reads. The sample records around 74,000 distinct CDR3 sequences, about 14% being singletons. As to time point: sample taken at primary tumor resection. The input material, whole RNA from tumor, nontumor lung or frozen PBMC, was sequenced unsorted. V lost 6 bases, J lost 1 base, and 10 bases lay in between. The CDR3 is made up of 13 amino acids. Germline lookup yields CDR1 DFQATT and CDR2 SNEGSKA (reference sequence).

This TCR came from a male donor with early-stage non-small cell lung cancer. The sample was PBMCs, taken at surgery. This chain uses TRBV20-1 with TRBJ1-3; TRBD1 is a possible D gene (6 bases). The CDR3 DNA sequence: TGCAGTGCCCATACAGGGTCTGGAAACACCATATATTTT. Amino acids: CSAHTGSGNTIYF.